This TCR beta chain was sequenced in a study of beta chain features in type 1 diabetes. CD45RO/CCR7/CD25/CD127/CD95/CD27 separated CD4+ naive, central memory, regulatory and stem cell-like memory cells by sorting. The purity of all sorted populations exceeded 95%. To note about this clone: Its antigen remains unknown.

Expressed TCRB transcripts got sequenced, as all isolated RNA was reverse transcribed. The protocol was immunoSEQ multiplex PCR, while the TCRdb copy is restricted to in-frame clones and leaves out a portion. The sample has around 340,000 clones, about 18% seen once. Overall study results and limits: Researchers report that Type 1 diabetes patients had moderately but significantly shorter TCRB CDR3s across all four CD4+ subsets. There was no resolution here of whether HLA type influences TCRB rearrangement.

The CDR3 runs to 11 residues. V was shortened by 5 bases and J by 9 bases, with 8 bases between the two germline ends. CDR1 and CDR2 from the germline V gene are LNHDA and SQIVND (reference sequence). The sequence derives from a woman in her late teens or twenties in good health. This chain links TRBV19 with TRBJ2-1; D remains ambiguous. The material sequenced was naive CD4+ T cells from blood. CDR3 coding DNA: TGTGCCAGTAGTTTTTACGGTGAGCAGTTCTTC. Its translation is CASSFYGEQFF.